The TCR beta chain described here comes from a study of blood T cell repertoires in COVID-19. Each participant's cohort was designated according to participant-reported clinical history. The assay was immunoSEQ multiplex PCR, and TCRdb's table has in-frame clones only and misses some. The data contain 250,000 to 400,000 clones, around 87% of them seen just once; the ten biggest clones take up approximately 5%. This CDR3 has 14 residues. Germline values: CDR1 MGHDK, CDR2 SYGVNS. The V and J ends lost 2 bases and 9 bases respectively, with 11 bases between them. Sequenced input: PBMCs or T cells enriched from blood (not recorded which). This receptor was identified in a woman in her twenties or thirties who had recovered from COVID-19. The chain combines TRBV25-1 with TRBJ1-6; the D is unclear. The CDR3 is CASSELGRGSPLHF. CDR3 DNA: TGTGCCAGCAGTGAACTCGGCCGGGGTTCACCCCTCCACTTT.